The rows below give T cell receptor beta chains drawn from one sample of a study of cytomegalovirus exposure and HLA in healthy donors. TCRdb keeps only in-frame clones here, not all; method: immunoSEQ multiplex PCR. The repertoire has 200,000 to 250,000 clones, 70% to 85% of them found once; the top ten carry 0.5% to 0.7%. What was sequenced was PBMCs. The origin of the receptors is a woman between 40 and 55 years old in good health and CMV-seronegative. The conserved cysteine and the conserved F or W are not part of the CDR3 here. A D gene is named only where the DNA matches it firmly. Clone sizes are given selectively: once, few, many, or a class where the clone is expanded.

cdr3_aa	clone_size	v_call	j_call	d_call
AISTGSFDYEQY	NA	TRBV10-3	TRBJ2-7	NA
AWSYGTGNTGELF	NA	TRBV30	TRBJ2-2	TRBD1
ASSPYARGGFRDSPLH	NA	TRBV18	TRBJ1-6	NA
ASSHNRRRGEKLF	NA	TRBV14	TRBJ1-4	NA
ASSTGTMNIEQY	NA	TRBV5-4	TRBJ2-3	TRBD2
ASSLVQGSTEAF	NA	TRBV7-2	TRBJ1-1	NA
ASTPGRQNANYGYT	NA	TRBV6-6	TRBJ1-2	NA
ASSLSGTGGPGELF	NA	TRBV2	TRBJ2-2	TRBD1
ASSPRQGLGGYT	NA	TRBV28	TRBJ1-2	NA
ASSLVTGSPSPLH	NA	TRBV7-9	TRBJ1-6	NA
ASSSGTGGGYT	NA	TRBV28	TRBJ1-2	TRBD1
ASSLYRDRVDEQY	NA	TRBV11-2	TRBJ2-7	TRBD1
ASIFGTGGVSEVF	NA	TRBV2	TRBJ1-1	TRBD1
ASSLDRGLSYEQY	NA	TRBV7-9	NA	TRBD1
ASSIKTGAMNTEAF	NA	TRBV7-6	TRBJ1-1	TRBD1
ASSAGGPTRYNEQF	NA	TRBV11-3	TRBJ2-1	NA
SSSPQAWRVNTEAF	NA	TRBV7-9	TRBJ1-1	NA
ASSPTGDSNQPQH	NA	TRBV28	TRBJ1-5	TRBD1
ASSTGRAQPQH	NA	TRBV5-5	TRBJ1-5	NA
ASSSRRDTEAF	NA	TRBV7-7	TRBJ1-1	NA
ASSYWAVGGLTEAF	NA	TRBV6-6	TRBJ1-1	NA
ASSLEQPNSPLH	NA	TRBV28	TRBJ1-6	NA
ASSVAAGGTDTQY	NA	TRBV9	TRBJ2-3	TRBD2
ASSIGGASQKLF	NA	TRBV19	TRBJ1-4	NA
ASSFRPVDEKLF	NA	TRBV5-4	TRBJ1-4	NA
ASSPPGQGLSTEAF	once	TRBV5-4	TRBJ1-1	TRBD1
AWTPNRGNEAF	NA	TRBV30	TRBJ1-1	NA
ASGDRDRGMDTQY	NA	TRBV5-1	TRBJ2-3	TRBD1
ASSLEVGGAPYEQY	NA	TRBV11-2	TRBJ2-7	TRBD2
ASSLVSGTGSETQY	NA	TRBV7-7	TRBJ2-5	TRBD1
ASSGGSGASDTQY	once	TRBV6-1	TRBJ2-3	TRBD2
ASKNRQETQY	NA	TRBV6-5	TRBJ2-5	NA
SVEQGIPYGYT	NA	TRBV29-1	TRBJ1-2	NA
ASSERDRVHEQY	NA	TRBV6-4	TRBJ2-7	TRBD1
ASSARSGGVYNEQF	NA	TRBV9	TRBJ2-1	TRBD2
ASSEPRQGYLEQY	NA	TRBV6-1	NA	TRBD1
AISGADMNTEAF	few	TRBV10-3	TRBJ1-1	NA
ASSLLRGANEKLF	NA	TRBV7-2	TRBJ1-4	NA
ASSIPTGGLTDTQY	NA	TRBV19	TRBJ2-3	TRBD1
ASSLELMTNYGYT	NA	TRBV7-9	TRBJ1-2	NA